This T cell receptor beta chain is from a study of blood T cell repertoires in COVID-19. Germline V gene data show CDR1 as MNHNY and CDR2 as SVGAGI (reference sequence). The CDR3 is 15 amino acids. With 7 bases removed from V and 0 bases from J, the gap between germline ends came to 13 bases. Assay: immunoSEQ multiplex PCR; the TCRdb copy retains only in-frame clones and omits some. Of fewer than 200,000 clones listed, 60% to 80% were seen once; the top ten hold 26%. This sequence was found in a woman between 65 and 79 years old with acute or convalescent COVID-19. This chain links TRBV6-6 with TRBJ2-4; TRBD1 is a possible D gene (5 bases). The sample taken for sequencing was peripheral blood. CDR3 residues: CASTPIGEAKNIQYF. DNA for the CDR3: TGTGCCAGCACCCCGATAGGGGAAGCCAAAAACATTCAGTACTTC.